This T cell receptor (beta chain) stems from a study of Graves' ophthalmopathy and Graves' hyperthyroidism. RNA transcripts were the template, and TCR beta CDR3 regions were amplified from them. After a first-round RT-PCR with HTBI primers, a second-round multiplex PCR was run. One entry per CDR3 protein results from TCRdb running MiXCR on the multiplex PCR reads. The sample consists of hundreds of thousands of distinct CDR3 sequences, around 40% of them appearing once. This CDR3 has 16 amino acids. V lost 10 bases to trimming and J lost 0 bases; unmatched junction nucleotides: 14. Germline values: CDR1 ENHRY, CDR2 SYGVKD. Diagnosis was based on clinical symptoms, serum thyroxine, TRAb, thyroid ultrasound and orbital computed tomography. This clonotype turned up a few times.

The sample comprised peripheral blood. The J gene is TRBJ1-2, the V gene TRBV10-3; 7 bases line up with TRBD1. The receptor was isolated from an adult man with Graves' ophthalmopathy. The CDR3 DNA follows: TGTGCCAGCAGCCAACAGACCGGGACAGCTAACTATGGCTACACCTTC. It specifies CASSQQTGTANYGYTF.